This T cell receptor (beta chain) came from a study of blood T cell repertoires in COVID-19. Overall study: Nucleic acid was either cDNA or gDNA, and it came from T cells, B-cell-depleted T cells, or PBMCs.

Enrolment of Seattle patients took place during active infection, and they were followed longitudinally. The germline V gene encodes CDR1 SGHRS and CDR2 YFSETQ. The CDR3 contains 13 residues. Trimming pared 2 bases from V and 6 bases from J, leaving 9 bases between. Assay: immunoSEQ multiplex PCR; the TCRdb copy retains only in-frame clones and omits some. The table has approximately 320,000 clones, roughly 86% seen once; the top ten hold over 8.5%. The sequenced material came from peripheral blood. This receptor was taken from a young woman with COVID-19, enrolled during active disease. V is TRBV5-1 and J is TRBJ1-5, with a possible D match to TRBD1 (6 bases). CDR3 DNA: TGCGCCAGCAGCTTTGGGGGGGCTCAGCCCCAGCATTTT. Protein product: CASSFGGAQPQHF. Complete variable domain (other parts from reference TRBV5-1 and TRBJ1-5): KAGVTQTPRYLIKTRGQQVTLSCSPISGHRSVSWYQQTPGQGLQFLFEYFSETQRNKGNFPGRFSGRQFSNSRSEMNVSTLELGDSALYLCASSFGGAQPQHFGDGTRLSIL.